The present TCR beta chain was sequenced within a study of cytomegalovirus exposure and HLA in healthy donors. About the research overall: Inside one of the first data releases sat roughly 80 million unique TCRs taken from HLA-typed donors.

A word on this clone: Its antigen remains unidentified.

Whole-study findings and limits: Later analysis identified a missense DCLRE1C variant that was linked to TCR beta V- and J-gene trimming.

This CDR3 comprises 16 residues. Trimming removed 3 bases from V and 4 bases from J; junction bases left unmatched: 8. The V gene's germline CDR1 is SGHTA and CDR2 FQGTGA. PCR primers comprised 60 Vbeta and 13 Jbeta primers. Assay used: immunoSEQ multiplex PCR; TCRdb lists only in-frame clones, some missing. The sample lists about 120,000 clones; 72% were seen once. Sequencing used PBMCs. The V call is TRBV7-3, the J call TRBJ1-5; 8 bases are a match to TRBD1. The clonotype comes from a man aged 25 to 45 in good health and CMV-seronegative. CDR3 amino acids: CASSLFVGQDNQPQHF. The CDR3 coding sequence is TGTGCCAGCAGCTTGTTCGTGGGACAGGATAATCAGCCCCAGCATTTT. The full variable domain, with the rest looked up from reference TRBV7-3 and TRBJ1-5, is GAGVSQTPSNKVTEKGKYVELRCDPISGHTALYWYRQSLGQGPEFLIYFQGTGAADDSGLPNDRFFAVRPEGSVSTLKIQRTERGDSAVYLCASSLFVGQDNQPQHFGDGTRLSIL.